This T cell receptor (beta chain) emerged from a study of siplizumab effects on memory and regulatory T cells (dated by TCRdb to between 2019 and 2020). Looking at the study overall: The study examined how the anti-CD2 antibody siplizumab affects alloreactive T-cell subsets in allogeneic mixed lymphocyte reactions built from human PBMCs. Overall study results and their limits: Because sequences at frequencies below about 10^-5 were poorly captured, only a minor fraction of alloreactive clones could be mapped back to unstimulated subsets. Unstimulated naive T cells appeared to be more diverse than memory T cells, and naive cells seemed to make a substantial contribution to the alloresponse. In reactions with siplizumab, an average of approximately 70% of mappable alloreactive CD4+ clones were Treg-derived, compared with 25% to 30% in control reactions. Whether proliferating Tregs from siplizumab cultures were suppressive was not functionally confirmed. The cumulative frequency of alloreactive sequences that could be traced back to unstimulated CD4+ memory T cells was significantly reduced by siplizumab. Roughly 80-97% of proliferating CD4+ or CD8+ clones could not be assigned a naive or memory phenotype.

The method was the immunoSEQ multiplex PCR assay. Each sample had 90,000 to 100,000 TCR templates assayed by the deep sequencing platform. Genomic DNA extracted from sorted T cells was the material used for TCRbeta CDR3 sequencing. Turning to the authors' computational methods: The R programming language was used for clonal analysis of the TCRbeta CDR3 data. Unstimulated samples were compared with post-reaction CFSE-low samples to define alloreactive CD4+ and CD8+ clones. Regulatory or non-regulatory origin was assigned to alloreactive CD4+ clones by matching of sequences to sorted unstimulated Treg and non-Treg repertoires. TCRdb retrieved this table from immuneACCESS and kept in-frame rearrangements only. Not all clones are present; in checked studies, unresolved V genes account for under half, and no reason is known for the remainder. V, J and clone size are those of that table, while D and trimming were read from the DNA. This sample gives about 100,000 clones in total; about 90% of them show up just once. The biggest ten clones account for around 0.73% of the sample.

With regard to this clone: The antigen it recognizes is unknown. Base-call qualities are not available, and no considerably larger clone is one nucleotide away.

The CDR3, cysteine through phenylalanine, is 16 amino acids long. The entry retains the CDR3 DNA only, 48 bases that are in frame from base 1. CDR1 is given as MDHEN and CDR2 as SYDVKM, both from the germline V gene. V and J lose 6 bases and 0 bases, and a span of 15 bases separates them. TCRbeta CDR3 sequencing was performed on sorted unstimulated T cells and on proliferating T cells recovered from mixed lymphocyte reactions. Fresh whole blood from approximately 9 HLA-typed healthy donors was used to isolate PBMCs. To map where alloreactive clones came from, unstimulated CD4+ regulatory T cells were FACS-sorted.

The sequence came from a human donor in good health. Sample: Tregs sorted from blood. The chain couples TRBV28 to TRBJ1-3; 5 matching bases give a weak D call of TRBD1. The sequenced DNA is TGTGCCAGCAGCTCCGGAGGGACCATCTCTGGAAACACCATATATTTT. It translates as CASSSGGTISGNTIYF.